What follows are 14 T cell receptor beta chains derived from one specimen sequenced in a study of cytomegalovirus exposure and HLA in healthy donors. Data came from immunoSEQ multiplex PCR; TCRdb stores just in-frame clones and leaves some out. The top ten clones hold approximately 20% of a sample with 150,000 or so clones, 70% to 90% of them seen once. Material: PBMCs. The receptors originated from a man aged 18-30 years in good health and CMV-seropositive.

The V gene is TRBV27, the J gene TRBJ2-4, with D perhaps TRBD1 (6 bases). The V and J ends lost 6 bases and 3 bases respectively, with 24 bases between them. The CDR3 contains 18 residues. Germline V gene sequence: CDR1 MNHEY, CDR2 SMNVEV (reference sequence). Written as DNA, the CDR3 is TGTGCCAGCAGCCCCGGGAAGGGGGTAGGGTTCGGCAAAAACATTCAGTACTTC. Protein product: CASSPGKGVGFGKNIQYF.

This chain uses TRBV10-2 with TRBJ1-6, with D tentatively TRBD1 (5 bases). The CDR3 length is 14 residues. Trimming removed 11 bases from V and 5 bases from J, with 16 bases in between. Germline V gene sequence: CDR1 WSHSY, CDR2 SAAADI. The CDR3 DNA follows: TGCGCCCCTAGTGGACGGGGGGATAATTCACCCCTCCACTTT. This codes for CAPSGRGDNSPLHF.

The V gene is TRBV13, the J gene TRBJ1-1; D gene unclear. Trimming took 5 bases from V and 0 from J, leaving 10 bases between them. There are 14 residues in the CDR3. CDR1 is PRHDT, CDR2 FYEKMQ, per germline (reference sequence). This CDR3 reads CASSPGGMNTEAFF. CDR3 in DNA: TGTGCCAGCAGCCCCGGTGGTATGAACACTGAAGCTTTCTTT.

The chain couples TRBV9 to TRBJ1-1; a weak D match, TRBD1 (5 bases). V was pared by 3 bases and J by 1 base, with 13 bases between. Germline CDR1 SGDLS, CDR2 YYNGEE. The CDR3 runs 15 residues. Written as DNA, the CDR3 is TGTGCCAGCAGCGCGACAGATTCTGCGAACACTGAAGCTTTCTTT. The encoded protein is CASSATDSANTEAFF.

There are a few counts of this clone. V usage is TRBV7-3 and J usage is TRBJ1-1, with 9 bases fitting TRBD1. The CDR3 is made up of 15 amino acids. Germline V gene data show CDR1 as SGHTA and CDR2 as FQGTGA. Losses at the gene ends were 2 bases for V and 3 bases for J; bases not matched to a gene: 4. The CDR3 DNA reads as TGTGCCAGCAGCTTAGCCCGGACAGGGGACACTGAAGCTTTCTTT. Amino acid sequence: CASSLARTGDTEAFF.

The chain links TRBV7-3 to TRBJ1-5, with D possibly TRBD1 on 5 matching bases. The CDR3 spans 14 residues. The V end was cut by 6 bases, the J end by 6 bases, with 15 bases between. Per germline, CDR1 SGHTA and CDR2 FQGTGA. CDR3 nucleotides: TGTGCCAGCAGGTGGGGCGGGGAAGGTCAGCCCCAGCATTTT. Protein product: CASRWGGEGQPQHF. The whole variable domain, filled in from reference TRBV7-3 and TRBJ1-5, reads GAGVSQTPSNKVTEKGKYVELRCDPISGHTALYWYRQSLGQGPEFLIYFQGTGAADDSGLPNDRFFAVRPEGSVSTLKIQRTERGDSAVYLCASRWGGEGQPQHFGDGTRLSIL.

This chain uses TRBV5-1 with TRBJ2-6, with 7 bases that match TRBD1. The CDR3 runs to 18 residues. Germline CDR1 reads SGHRS; CDR2 reads YFSETQ. V gave up 3 bases and J gave up 0 bases; unmatched junction bases: 9. CDR3 DNA sequence: TGCGCCAGCAGCTCGAGGACAGGCGACAACTCTGGGGCCAACGTCCTGACTTTC. This translates into CASSSRTGDNSGANVLTF.

This clone was seen many times. V and J are TRBV18 and TRBJ2-7; TRBD2 aligns across 9 bases. The CDR3 covers 16 residues. The germline gives CDR1 KGHSH, CDR2 LQKENI. J was trimmed by 0 bases and V by 2 bases; bases with no gene match: 5. In nucleotides, the CDR3 is TGTGCCAGCTCACCAGAGGGACTAGCCGACTCCTACGAGCAGTACTTC. It specifies CASSPEGLADSYEQYF.

This sequence joins TRBV30 and TRBJ2-1; D not resolved. This CDR3 region has 14 residues. The V and J ends lost 2 bases and 4 bases respectively, with 12 bases between them. The V gene's germline CDR1 is GTSNPN and CDR2 SVGIG (reference sequence). The CDR3 region has the DNA TGTGCCTGGAGTCAAGGAGTTCCTTACAATGAGCAGTTCTTC. Its protein product is CAWSQGVPYNEQFF.

This clone was detected only a few times. V is TRBV19 and J is TRBJ1-2, with 8 bases aligning to TRBD1. The V gene's germline CDR1 is LNHDA and CDR2 SQIVND (reference sequence). The J segment lost 8 bases and the V segment lost 8 bases, leaving 13 bases of the junction unmatched. The CDR3 is 14 residues long. The DNA of the CDR3 is TGTGCCAGTGAGGCAGGGGGCTCCCCCCGGGGCTACACCTTC. As protein: CASEAGGSPRGYTF. The whole variable domain, remainder taken from reference TRBV19 and TRBJ1-2, is DGGITQSPKYLFRKEGQNVTLSCEQNLNHDAMYWYRQDPGQGLRLIYYSQIVNDFQKGDIAEGYSVSREKKESFPLTVTSAQKNPTAFYLCASEAGGSPRGYTFGSGTRLTVV.

This sequence joins TRBV11-2 and TRBJ1-2; D is perhaps TRBD1 (5 bases). Germline V gene sequence: CDR1 SGHAT, CDR2 FQNNGV. The length of the CDR3 is 16 residues. V was pared by 1 base and J by 0 bases, with 12 bases between. The CDR3 sequence is CASSLGPRATNYGYTF. The CDR3 nucleotides read TGTGCCAGCAGCTTAGGGCCCAGGGCTACTAACTATGGCTACACCTTC.

This chain joins TRBV9 and TRBJ2-7; 8 nucleotides align to TRBD1. CDR1 SGDLS and CDR2 YYNGEE come from the germline V gene. The CDR3 length is 13 residues. V trimming: 4 bases; J trimming: 5 bases; junction bases outside the gene matches: 5. The CDR3 loop reads CASSPRGRDEQYF. The CDR3 region has the DNA TGTGCCAGCAGCCCCAGGGGGCGGGACGAGCAGTACTTC.

This sequence joins TRBV7-2 and TRBJ2-7; a weak D match, TRBD2 (7 bases). Germline values: CDR1 SGHTA, CDR2 FQGNSA. The CDR3 is made up of 13 amino acids. V lost 4 bases, J lost 5 bases, and 12 bases lay in between. The CDR3 protein is CASSWGGPNEQYF. CDR3 nucleotide sequence: TGTGCCAGCAGCTGGGGGGGGCCCAACGAGCAGTACTTC.

This chain joins TRBV29-1 and TRBJ1-3; 7 positions match TRBD1. V lost 6 bases, J lost 1 base, and 9 bases stayed unmatched. In germline, CDR1 is SQVTM, CDR2 ANQGSEA. There are 15 residues in the CDR3. CDR3 DNA: TGCAGCGTAGACGGACAGGCTGAGTCTGGAAACACCATATATTTT. Protein product: CSVDGQAESGNTIYF.